Below, 2 T cell receptor beta chains from the same sample are listed, as sequenced in a study of T-cell reconstitution after alpha-beta-depleted transplantation in children. A TCRbeta library incorporating unique molecular identifiers was prepared. TCRdb fed the PCR reads into MiXCR, producing one record per CDR3 protein. The table has some 600,000 distinct CDR3 sequences, 10% to 15% seen once. This sample comprised PBMCs, mostly from graft donor cells, obtained 360 days after TCRalphabeta/CD19-depleted stem cell transplant. These receptor sequences come from a male patient aged 10 to 17 who had a stem cell transplant for acute myeloid leukemia, so the T cells may come from the graft donor.

This sequence joins TRBV14 and TRBJ2-3; 12 positions match TRBD2. The CDR3 has 20 amino acids. V dropped 0 bases and J dropped 1; count of bases not matched to a gene: 11. Germline V gene data show CDR1 as SGHDN and CDR2 as FVKESK. The DNA for the CDR3 is TGTGCCAGCAGCCAAGATTGGCCTAGCGGGAGGGCTTTTGGCACAGATACGCAGTATTTT. Translating it yields CASSQDWPSGRAFGTDTQYF.

This clonotype was observed at least ten times. The junction departs from germline at one end; a sequencing error may be responsible. This rearrangement joins TRBV7-3 to TRBJ2-6; no firm D call. The CDR3 consists of 15 residues. CDR1 and CDR2 from the germline V gene are SGHTA and FQGTGA. CDR3 bases: TGCGCCAGCAGCTCACTCAGCAGCGGGGCCAACGTCCTGACTTTC. Residues: CASSSLSSGANVLTF.